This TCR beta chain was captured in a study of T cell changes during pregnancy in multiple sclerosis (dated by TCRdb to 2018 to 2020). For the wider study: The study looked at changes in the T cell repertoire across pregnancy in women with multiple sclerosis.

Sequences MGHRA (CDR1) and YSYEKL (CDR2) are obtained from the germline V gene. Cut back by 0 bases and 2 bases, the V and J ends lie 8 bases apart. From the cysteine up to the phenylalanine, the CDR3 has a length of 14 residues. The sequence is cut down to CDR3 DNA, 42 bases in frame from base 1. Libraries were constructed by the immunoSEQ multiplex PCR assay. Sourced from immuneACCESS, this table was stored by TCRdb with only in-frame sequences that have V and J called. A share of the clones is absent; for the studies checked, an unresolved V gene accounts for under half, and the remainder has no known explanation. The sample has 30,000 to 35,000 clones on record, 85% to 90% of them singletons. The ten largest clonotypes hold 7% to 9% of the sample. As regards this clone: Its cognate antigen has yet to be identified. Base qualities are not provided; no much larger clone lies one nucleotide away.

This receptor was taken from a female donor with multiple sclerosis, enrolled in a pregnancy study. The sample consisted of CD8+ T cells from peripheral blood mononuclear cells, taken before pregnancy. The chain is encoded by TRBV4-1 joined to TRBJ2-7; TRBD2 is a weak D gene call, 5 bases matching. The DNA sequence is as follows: TGCGCCAGCAGCCAAGACCTCGGGACCTACGAGCAGTACTTC. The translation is CASSQDLGTYEQYF.